This T cell receptor beta chain was recorded in a study of cytomegalovirus exposure and HLA in healthy donors. General study points: On later analysis, the bulk of CMV-associated TCR beta chains appeared to be HLA-restricted.

The CDR3 runs to 15 residues. Per germline, CDR1 SGHRS and CDR2 YFSETQ. V was trimmed by 0 bases and J by 3 bases, leaving 12 bases between them. This clone was detected a few times. The antigen remains undetermined. The PCR made use of 60 Vbeta and 13 Jbeta primers. Produced via immunoSEQ multiplex PCR; TCRdb's table is partial and in-frame only. The profile covers about 210,000 clones, with around 76% appearing a single time and approximately 6.5% taken by the ten largest. The donors were healthy bone marrow donors. Sequenced input: PBMCs. The V gene is TRBV5-1, the J gene TRBJ1-1; D is unclear. This clonotype was obtained from a man in his forties or fifties in good health and CMV-seropositive. Here the CDR3 DNA reads TGCGCCAGCAGCTTGGTCGGGTTACCGGACACTGAAGCTTTCTTT. Protein: CASSLVGLPDTEAFF.